This T cell receptor (beta chain) was captured by sequencing in a study of Ad26.COV2.S vaccination and SARS-CoV-2 variants. Study-wide context: Donor was one of the participants in the Ad26.COV2.S arm of the COV1001 trial. The study gave Ad26.COV2.S intramuscularly, once or twice 56 days apart.

Data came from immunoSEQ multiplex PCR; TCRdb stores just in-frame clones and leaves some out. The table has 350,000 to 400,000 clones, 75% to 90% seen once. This CDR3 region has 14 residues. Germline-derived CDR1 and CDR2 are SGHTA and FQGNSA. The V end lost 2 bases, the J end lost 3 bases, and 8 bases lay between the germline ends. Comment on this clone: Its antigen is still unknown.

Study-wide findings and caveats: It is possible that the TCR breadth and depth analyses underestimated the total T cell responses.

As for treatment: 15 to 20 received Ad26.COV2.S at low or high dose, single or two shots; several received placebo; per-sample allocation not given. Sampling took place 63 days after the first vaccine or placebo injection. Recruitment in Boston yielded a donor of adult age, 18-55 years. Sequences were derived from peripheral blood, sampled in a trial of Ad26.COV2.S vaccine versus placebo. V and J are TRBV7-2 and TRBJ1-3; the D is unclear. This TCR was recovered from a person aged 18 to 65 who received the Ad26.COV2.S COVID-19 vaccine or a placebo. CDR3 sequence reads: CASSLHSGGNTIYF. DNA of the CDR3: TGTGCCAGCAGCTTACACAGCGGTGGAAACACCATATATTTT.